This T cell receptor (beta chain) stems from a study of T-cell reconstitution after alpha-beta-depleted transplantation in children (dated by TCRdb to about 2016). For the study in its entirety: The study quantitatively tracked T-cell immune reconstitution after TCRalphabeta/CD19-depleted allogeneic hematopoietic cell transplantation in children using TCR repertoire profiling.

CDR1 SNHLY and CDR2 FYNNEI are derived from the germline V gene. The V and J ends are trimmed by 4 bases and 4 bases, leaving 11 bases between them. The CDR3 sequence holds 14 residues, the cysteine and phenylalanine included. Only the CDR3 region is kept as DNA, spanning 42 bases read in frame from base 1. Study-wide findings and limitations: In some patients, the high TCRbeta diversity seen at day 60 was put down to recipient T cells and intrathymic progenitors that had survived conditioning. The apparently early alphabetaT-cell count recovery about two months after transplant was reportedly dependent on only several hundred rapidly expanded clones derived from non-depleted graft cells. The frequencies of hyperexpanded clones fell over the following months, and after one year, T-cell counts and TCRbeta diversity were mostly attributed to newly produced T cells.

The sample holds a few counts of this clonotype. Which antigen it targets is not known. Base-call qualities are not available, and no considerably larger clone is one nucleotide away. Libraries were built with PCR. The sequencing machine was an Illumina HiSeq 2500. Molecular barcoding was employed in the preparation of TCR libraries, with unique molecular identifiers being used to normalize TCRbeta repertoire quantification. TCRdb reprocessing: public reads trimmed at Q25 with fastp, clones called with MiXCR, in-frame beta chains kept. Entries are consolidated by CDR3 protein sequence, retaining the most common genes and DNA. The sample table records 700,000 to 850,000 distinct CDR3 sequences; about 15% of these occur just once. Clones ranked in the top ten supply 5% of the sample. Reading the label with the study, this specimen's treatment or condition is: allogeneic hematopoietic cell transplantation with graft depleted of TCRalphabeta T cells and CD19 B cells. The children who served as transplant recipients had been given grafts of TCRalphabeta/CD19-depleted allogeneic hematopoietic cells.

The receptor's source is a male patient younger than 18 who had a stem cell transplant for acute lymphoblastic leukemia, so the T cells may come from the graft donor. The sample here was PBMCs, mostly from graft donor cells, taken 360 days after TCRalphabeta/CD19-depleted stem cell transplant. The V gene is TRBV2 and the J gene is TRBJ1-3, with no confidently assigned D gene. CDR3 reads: CASSVRDNGNTIYF. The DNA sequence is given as TGTGCCAGCAGTGTAAGAGACAACGGAAACACCATATATTTT.